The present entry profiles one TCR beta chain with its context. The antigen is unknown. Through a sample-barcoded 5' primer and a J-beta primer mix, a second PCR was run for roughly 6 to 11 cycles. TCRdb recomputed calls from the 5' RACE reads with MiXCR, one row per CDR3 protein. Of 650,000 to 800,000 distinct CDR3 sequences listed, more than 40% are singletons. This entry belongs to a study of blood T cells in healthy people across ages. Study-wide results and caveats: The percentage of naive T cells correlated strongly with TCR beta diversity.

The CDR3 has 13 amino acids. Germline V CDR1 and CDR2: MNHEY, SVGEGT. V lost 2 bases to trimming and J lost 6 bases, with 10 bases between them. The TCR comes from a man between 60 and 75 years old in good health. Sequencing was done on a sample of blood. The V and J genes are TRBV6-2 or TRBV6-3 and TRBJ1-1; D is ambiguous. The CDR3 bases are TGTGCCAGCAGTTACGGGGAAGGCGCTGAAGCTTTCTTT. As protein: CASSYGEGAEAFF.